This T cell receptor (beta chain) was sequenced for a study of T cell repertoires in cytomegalovirus infection. This clonotype was counted only a few times. Antigen unknown. A single record per CDR3 protein comes from TCRdb applying MiXCR to the reads. This table has hundreds of thousands of distinct CDR3 sequences, roughly 36% appearing once. The CDR3 contains 13 residues. Per germline, CDR1 MNHNS and CDR2 SASEGT. J was trimmed by 3 bases and V by 6 bases; bases with no gene match: 5. The chain has TRBV6-1 and TRBJ2-7; 7 bases line up with TRBD2. The sample was cultured PBMCs, taken from culture after CMV antigen stimulation. The clonotype comes from a human donor in good health (CMV status not recorded). Some clones in this sample may be carry-over from other donors' samples. CDR3 residues: CASRGRAGYEQYF. CDR3 sequence (DNA): TGTGCCAGCAGAGGGAGGGCGGGCTACGAGCAGTACTTC.